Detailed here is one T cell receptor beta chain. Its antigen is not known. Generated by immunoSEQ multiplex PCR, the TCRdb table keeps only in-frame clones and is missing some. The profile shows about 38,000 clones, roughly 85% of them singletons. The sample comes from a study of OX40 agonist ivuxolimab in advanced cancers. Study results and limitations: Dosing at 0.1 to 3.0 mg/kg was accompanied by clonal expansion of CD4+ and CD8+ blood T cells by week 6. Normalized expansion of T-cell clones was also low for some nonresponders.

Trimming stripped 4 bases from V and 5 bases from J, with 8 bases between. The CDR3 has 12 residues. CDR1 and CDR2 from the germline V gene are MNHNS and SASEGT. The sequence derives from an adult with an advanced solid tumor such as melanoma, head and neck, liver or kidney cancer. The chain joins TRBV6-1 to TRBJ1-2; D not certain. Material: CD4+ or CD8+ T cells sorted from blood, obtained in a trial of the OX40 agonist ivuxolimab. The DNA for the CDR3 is TGTGCCAGCAGTGTGGAGGCGTATGGCTACACCTTC. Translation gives CASSVEAYGYTF.